This TCR beta chain derives from a study of blood T cell repertoires in COVID-19. Turning to the study itself: Donors in the United States, Italy and Spain gave samples during acute or convalescent COVID-19. The cDNA or gDNA used as material had been derived from T cells, B-cell-depleted T cells, or PBMCs.

Original analysis: Nucleated cell counts were estimated from reference gene primer amplification. Some clones are missing from TCRdb's copy, which holds only in-frame ones; the method was immunoSEQ multiplex PCR. V and J calls and clone size are those listed in that table; D and trimming were worked out from the DNA. Of 45,000 to 50,000 clones in the sample, about nine tenths were seen once. The CDR3 has 13 residues. The germline V gene has CDR1 SEHNR and CDR2 FQNEAQ (reference sequence). The ends were cut back, 4 bases at V and 0 bases at J, with 6 bases in the middle. The chain couples TRBV7-9 to TRBJ1-1; D gene unclear. The sequencing sample was made of peripheral blood. The sequence derives from a human donor in a cohort sampled during active COVID-19. CDR3 region: CASSSRMNTEAFF. As DNA, the CDR3 is TGTGCCAGCAGCTCTAGAATGAACACTGAAGCTTTCTTT.